This T cell receptor (beta chain) was captured by sequencing in a study of radiotherapy plus CTLA-4 blockade in lung cancer. The CDR3 loop spans 17 amino acids. Trimming removed 3 bases from V and 6 bases from J; junction bases left unmatched: 13. Looked up from germline, CDR1 is SGHDT and CDR2 is YYEEEE. In regard to this clone: The antigen remains undetermined.

Repertoires were generated with immunoSEQ multiplex PCR, while TCRdb's copy carries only in-frame clones and drops some. The sample has about 88,000 clones, 72% seen once. Study-wide findings and caveats: Blood TCR clones of tumor origin expanded after radiotherapy plus ipilimumab.

The chain recombines TRBV5-6 with TRBJ2-1; 9 bases are a match to TRBD1. The TCR was taken from a human donor with non-small cell lung cancer that progressed on radiotherapy plus ipilimumab. The source material was peripheral blood, sampled from a patient treated with radiotherapy plus ipilimumab. The CDR3 here is CASSWGGRDRVTNEQFF. CDR3 sequence (DNA): TGTGCCAGCAGCTGGGGTGGAAGGGACAGGGTTACCAATGAGCAGTTCTTC. Using reference TRBV5-6 and TRBJ2-1 for the parts outside the CDR3, the full variable domain is DAGVTQSPTHLIKTRGQQVTLRCSPKSGHDTVSWYQQALGQGPQFIFQYYEEEERQRGNFPDRFSGHQFPNYSSELNVNALLLGDSALYLCASSWGGRDRVTNEQFFGPGTRLTVL.